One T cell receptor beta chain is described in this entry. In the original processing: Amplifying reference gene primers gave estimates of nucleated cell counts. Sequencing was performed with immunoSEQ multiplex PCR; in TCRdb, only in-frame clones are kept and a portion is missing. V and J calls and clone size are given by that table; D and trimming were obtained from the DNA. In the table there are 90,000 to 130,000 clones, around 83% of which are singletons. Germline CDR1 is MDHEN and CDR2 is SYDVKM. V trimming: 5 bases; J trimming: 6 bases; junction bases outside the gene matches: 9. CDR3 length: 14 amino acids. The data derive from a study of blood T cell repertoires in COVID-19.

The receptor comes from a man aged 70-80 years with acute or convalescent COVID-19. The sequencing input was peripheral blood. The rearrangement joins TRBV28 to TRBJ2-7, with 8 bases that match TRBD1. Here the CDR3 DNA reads TGTGCCAGCAGTCCCTGGGCAGGGGGCTTCGAGCAGTACTTC. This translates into CASSPWAGGFEQYF.